The rows below give T cell receptor beta chains drawn from one sample of a study of blood T cell repertoires in COVID-19. The protocol was immunoSEQ multiplex PCR, while the TCRdb copy is restricted to in-frame clones and leaves out a portion. This sample has 110,000 to 150,000 clones, with around 85% found just once. Material for sequencing was PBMCs or T cells enriched from blood (not recorded which). These receptors were collected from a woman aged 40 to 50 who had recovered from COVID-19. CDR3s include the opening cysteine and the closing phenylalanine or tryptophan. The D gene is left open where the match is weak. Where a row states a size, it is once, few, many or the class of an expanded clone; other rows omit it.

size | D | J | V | DNA | CDR3
. | . | TRBJ2-7 | TRBV3-1/TRBV3-2 | TGTGCCAGCAGCCAGACTGAATACGAGCAGTACTTC | CASSQTEYEQYF
. | TRBD1 | TRBJ1-4 | TRBV27 | TGTGCCAGCAGAAACCTGTCGCAGGGGGGTTTTGAAAAACTGTTTTTT | CASRNLSQGGFEKLFF
. | TRBD2 | TRBJ2-3 | TRBV3-1/TRBV3-2 | TGTGCCAGCAGTCCCTGGCTAGCGGGAGCGGCAGATACGCAGTATTTT | CASSPWLAGAADTQYF
. | . | TRBJ2-5 | TRBV7-7 | TGTGCTAGCAGCCCAGGACAGAAAGAGACCCAGTACTTC | CASSPGQKETQYF
. | TRBD2 | TRBJ2-7 | TRBV6-5 | TGTGCCAGCAGGTTTTATAGCGGGAGCTCCTACGAGCAGTACTTC | CASRFYSGSSYEQYF
. | TRBD1 | TRBJ1-5 | TRBV20-1 | TGCAGTGCTAGTCAGGGGGCGAGTAGCAATCAGCCCCAGCATTTT | CSASQGASSNQPQHF
. | TRBD2 | TRBJ2-1 | TRBV27 | TGTGCCAGCAGTTCCGGCGGGGGGTACAATGAGCAGTTCTTC | CASSSGGGYNEQFF
. | . | TRBJ1-5 | TRBV5-8 | TGTGCCAGCAGCTTGTACAGGGCCAATCAGCCCCAGCATTTT | CASSLYRANQPQHF
once | TRBD1 | TRBJ1-2 | TRBV5-1 | TGCGCCAGCAGCTTGATGGGACAGGGGAATGATGGCTACACCTTC | CASSLMGQGNDGYTF
. | TRBD2 | TRBJ2-5 | TRBV11-2 | TGTGCCAGCAGCTTAGTAGCGGGGGGTTTCCAAGAGACCCAGTACTTC | CASSLVAGGFQETQYF
once | TRBD1 | TRBJ1-4 | TRBV3-1/TRBV3-2 | TGTGCCAGCAGCCAAGATCCGGGACAGGGGTGGGAAAAACTGTTTTTT | CASSQDPGQGWEKLFF
. | . | TRBJ2-7 | TRBV3-1/TRBV3-2 | TGTGCCAGCAGCCAAGGTAGCGGCAGCTCCTACGAGCAGTACTTC | CASSQGSGSSYEQYF
. | . | TRBJ1-1 | TRBV7-9 | TGTGCCAGCAGCTTAAACACGAACACTGAAGCTTTCTTT | CASSLNTNTEAFF
. | . | TRBJ1-6 | TRBV9 | TGTGCCAGCAGCGTATCGGGGGTCGGCTCCTATAATTCACCCCTCCACTTT | CASSVSGVGSYNSPLHF
. | . | TRBJ2-1 | TRBV29-1 | TGCAGCGTCGGCGACAGCTACAATGAGCAGTTCTTC | CSVGDSYNEQFF
. | . | TRBJ2-7 | TRBV9 | TGTGCCAGCAGCCGGATGGTGGGCATCTCCTACGAGCAGTACTTC | CASSRMVGISYEQYF
. | TRBD2 | TRBJ2-7 | TRBV5-5 | TGTGCCAGCAGCTTGGCCCAGCGGGGGGTCTCCTACGAGCAGTACTTC | CASSLAQRGVSYEQYF
once | . | TRBJ2-5 | TRBV9 | TGTGCCAGCAGCGCCTGGACAGACCAAGAGACCCAGTACTTC | CASSAWTDQETQYF
once | TRBD1 | TRBJ2-5 | TRBV24-1 | TGTGCCACCAGTGAGTCCGGGACAGGGGGGGAAGAGACCCAGTACTTC | CATSESGTGGEETQYF
many | . | TRBJ1-2 | TRBV5-1 | TGCGCCAGCAGGGGCGCTAACTATGGCTACACCTTC | CASRGANYGYTF
. | TRBD1 | TRBJ2-6 | TRBV7-8 | TGTGCCAGCAGCCTCCGGGACAGGGGCGCCTCTGGGGCCAACGTCCTGACTTTC | CASSLRDRGASGANVLTF
. | . | TRBJ1-1 | TRBV30 | TGTGCCTGGACCCCTGCTGGCAGTGAAGCTTTCTTT | CAWTPAGSEAFF
. | . | TRBJ1-5 | TRBV9 | TGTGCCAGCAGCGTACAGGGTTCCGAGCCCCAGCATTTT | CASSVQGSEPQHF
. | . | TRBJ2-5 | TRBV29-1 | TGCAGCGTTGCTAGCGGGACAGGTAGAGAGACCCAGTACTTC | CSVASGTGRETQYF
. | TRBD2 | TRBJ2-5 | TRBV29-1 | TGCAGCGTGGGAGCGGGACTGCAAGAGACCCAGTACTTC | CSVGAGLQETQYF
. | . | TRBJ1-1 | TRBV19 | TGTGCCAGTAGTATCGCTGGAGTTCGGCGCCTGAACACTGAAGCTTTCTTT | CASSIAGVRRLNTEAFF
few | . | TRBJ2-7 | TRBV13 | TGTGCCAGCAGCTTAGGTGCAGGGTTTCACTCCTACGAGCAGTACTTC | CASSLGAGFHSYEQYF
. | TRBD2 | TRBJ2-3 | TRBV7-8 | TGTGCCAGCAGCTTGGGACTAGCGGAGCTGAGCACAGATACGCAGTATTTT | CASSLGLAELSTDTQYF
. | . | TRBJ1-1 | TRBV12-3/TRBV12-4 | TGTGCCAGCAGTCCAACAGGGTCTGAAGCTTTCTTT | CASSPTGSEAFF
few | . | TRBJ2-1 | TRBV11-3 | TGTGCCAGCAGCTTAGTTTGGGGGGATGAGCAGTTCTTC | CASSLVWGDEQFF
. | TRBD1 | TRBJ1-2 | TRBV9 | TGTGCCAGCAGCGTAGCGTCAGGGGGCTGGAACTATGGCTACACCTTC | CASSVASGGWNYGYTF
once | . | TRBJ1-2 | TRBV5-1 | TGCGCCAGCAGCTTGACCAGTACTGGCTACACCTTC | CASSLTSTGYTF
. | TRBD1 | TRBJ1-6 | TRBV6-5 | TGTGCCAGCAGTTACGGGACAGGGCCGAATTCACCCCTCCACTTT | CASSYGTGPNSPLHF
. | . | TRBJ2-3 | TRBV10-2 | TGCGCCAGCAACTTAGCGAGCACAGATACGCAGTATTTT | CASNLASTDTQYF
. | . | TRBJ2-7 | TRBV9 | TGTGCCAGCAGCGTAGCAGGGGAGAGCTACGAGCAGTACTTC | CASSVAGESYEQYF
. | . | TRBJ1-2 | TRBV4-1 | TGCGCCAGCAGCCAAGTTCCAGGGGTAAGAGATGGCTACACCTTC | CASSQVPGVRDGYTF
many | . | TRBJ2-7 | TRBV6-5 | TGTGCCAGCAGTTACGGACAGTCCTCCTACGAGCAGTACTTC | CASSYGQSSYEQYF
. | . | TRBJ1-1 | TRBV6-1 | TGTGCCAGCAGTGAAGGGAGGAGGGGAATTGGCACTGAAGCTTTCTTT | CASSEGRRGIGTEAFF
. | . | TRBJ2-3 | TRBV9 | TGTGCCAGCAGCGTAGCGACTAACCCCACAGATACGCAGTATTTT | CASSVATNPTDTQYF
. | TRBD1 | TRBJ1-1 | TRBV2 | TGTGCCAGCAGTGAAGACAGGGGGCTTGACGCTTTCTTT | CASSEDRGLDAFF
. | TRBD1 | TRBJ1-1 | TRBV4-1 | TGCGCCAGCAGCCCCTCAGGGGGCACTGAAGCTTTCTTT | CASSPSGGTEAFF
. | . | TRBJ2-1 | TRBV4-1 | TGCGCCAGCAGCCAACGACTCCGGGAGCAGTTCTTC | CASSQRLREQFF
. | . | TRBJ2-1 | TRBV7-3 | TGTGCCAGCAGCCCTGGACGGGGCAATGAGCAGTTCTTC | CASSPGRGNEQFF
. | . | TRBJ1-4 | TRBV7-8 | TGTGCCAGCAGCTTAGAGCCCAGGAAACCAACTAATGAAAAACTGTTTTTT | CASSLEPRKPTNEKLFF
. | TRBD1 | TRBJ1-1 | TRBV19 | TGTGCCAGCCTTGGGTACTACAGGGGTCCCATCAACACTGAAGCTTTCTTT | CASLGYYRGPINTEAFF
. | TRBD2 | TRBJ2-1 | TRBV18 | TGTGCCAGCTCCCTTGGCGGGGGACCCGGCAATGAGCAGTTCTTC | CASSLGGGPGNEQFF
once | . | TRBJ1-1 | TRBV29-1 | TGCAGCGTTACCCCGGTCGGGAAGAACACTGAAGCTTTCTTT | CSVTPVGKNTEAFF
. | . | TRBJ1-2 | TRBV30 | TGTGCCTGGACCATCGGCTATGGCTACACCTTC | CAWTIGYGYTF
. | TRBD2 | TRBJ2-5 | TRBV5-1 | TGCGCCAGCAGCTTGGAGGTAGCGGGGACCCAAGAGACCCAGTACTTC | CASSLEVAGTQETQYF
. | . | TRBJ1-5 | TRBV18 | TGTGCCAGCTCAAGGACAGATAGCAATCAGCCCCAGCATTTT | CASSRTDSNQPQHF
. | TRBD2 | TRBJ2-1 | TRBV3-1/TRBV3-2 | TGTGCCAGCAGCCCGGGACTAGCGGTGGTCAATGAGCAGTTCTTC | CASSPGLAVVNEQFF
once | TRBD2 | TRBJ2-3 | TRBV5-5 | TGTGCCAGCAGCTTAGCTAGCGGGGATACGCAGTATTTT | CASSLASGDTQYF
. | . | TRBJ1-2 | TRBV6-2/TRBV6-3 | TGTGCCAGCAGTAGCGATTACAGGGCGGAAGGCTACACCTTC | CASSSDYRAEGYTF
. | . | TRBJ2-1 | TRBV6-5 | TGTGCCAGCACGAGAGGAAAATCCTACAATGAGCAGTTCTTC | CASTRGKSYNEQFF
. | . | TRBJ2-3 | TRBV7-2 | TGTGCCAGCAGCTTGGACTCGCGATCCGATACGCAGTATTTT | CASSLDSRSDTQYF
once | . | TRBJ1-2 | TRBV10-3 | TGTGCCATCAGTGACGGAGCGGAGGGTGGCTACACCTTC | CAISDGAEGGYTF
. | TRBD1 | TRBJ1-2 | TRBV5-1 | TGCGCCAGCAACCAGGGACAGAACTATGGCTACACCTTC | CASNQGQNYGYTF
. | . | TRBJ2-7 | TRBV27 | TGTGCCAGCAGTTTAGGGGGGGCGAGCTCCTACGAGCAGTACTTC | CASSLGGASSYEQYF